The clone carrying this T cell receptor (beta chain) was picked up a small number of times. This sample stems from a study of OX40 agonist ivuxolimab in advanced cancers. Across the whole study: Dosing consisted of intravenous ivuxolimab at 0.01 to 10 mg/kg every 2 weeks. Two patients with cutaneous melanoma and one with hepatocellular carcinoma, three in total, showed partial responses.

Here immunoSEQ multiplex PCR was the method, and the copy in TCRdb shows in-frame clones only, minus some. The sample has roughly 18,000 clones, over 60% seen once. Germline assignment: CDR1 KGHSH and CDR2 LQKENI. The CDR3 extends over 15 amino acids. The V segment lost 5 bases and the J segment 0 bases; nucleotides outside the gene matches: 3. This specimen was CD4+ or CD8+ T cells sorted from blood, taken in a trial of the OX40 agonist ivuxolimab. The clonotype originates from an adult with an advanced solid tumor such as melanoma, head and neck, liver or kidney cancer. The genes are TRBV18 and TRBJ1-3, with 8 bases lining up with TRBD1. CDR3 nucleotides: TGTGCCAGCTCATTAACAGGGGGCTCTGGAAACACCATATATTTT. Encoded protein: CASSLTGGSGNTIYF.